The 13 T cell receptor beta chains listed next were all sequenced from one sample in a study of T cells in Graves' hyperthyroidism and ophthalmopathy. From RNA transcripts, TCR beta CDR3 regions were amplified. The TCR CDR3 first-round RT-PCR relied on the HTBI primer set. MiXCR was run by TCRdb on the multiplex PCR reads, yielding one entry per CDR3 protein. In the table there are about 500,000 distinct CDR3 sequences, approximately 15% of which are singletons. Sequenced material: blood. The source is a woman between 18 and 29 years old with Graves' hyperthyroidism.

Points on this clonotype: Its ends do not fully match the called genes, so a read error is possible. The rearrangement uses TRBV2 and TRBJ2-1; no clear D. Germline V gene data show CDR1 as SNHLY and CDR2 as FYNNEI. The CDR3 has 16 residues. The CDR3 nucleotides are TGTGCCACCAGTGATCAATCGGGTCACTCACAATTCGAGCAGTTCTTC. It translates to CATSDQSGHSQFEQFF.

The V gene is TRBV28, the J gene TRBJ2-2; 10 bases map to TRBD2. The CDR3 is 17 amino acids. Germline CDR1 MDHEN, CDR2 SYDVKM. With 8 bases clipped from V and 4 bases from J, the junction kept 13 bases outside the gene matches. The CDR3 DNA is TGTGCCAGCGAGCTCCAGAGCGGGAGGGCCGGCACCGGGGAGCTGTTTTTT. As protein: CASELQSGRAGTGELFF.

CDR3 region: CASNSGTSYNEQFF. The CDR3 coding sequence is TGCGCCAGCAATAGCGGGACCTCCTACAATGAGCAGTTCTTC. This rearrangement joins TRBV10-2 to TRBJ2-1, with 8 nucleotides matching TRBD2. The V and J ends lost 7 bases and 0 bases, in that order; junction bases with no gene match: 2. Germline V gene lookup returns CDR1 WSHSY and CDR2 SAAADI. The CDR3 is 14 amino acids.

The V gene is TRBV6-1, the J gene TRBJ2-2; D uncertain. Germline V gene data show CDR1 as MNHNS and CDR2 as SASEGT. The V and J ends lost 11 bases and 2 bases respectively, with 12 bases between them. The CDR3 runs 13 residues. Written as DNA, the CDR3 is TGTGCCTCCACCCAGGCTAACACCGGGGAGCTGTTTTTT. The encoded protein is CASTQANTGELFF.

The chain recombines TRBV5-8 with TRBJ1-5; D ambiguous. Trimming stripped 0 bases from V and 5 bases from J, with 15 bases between. This CDR3 has 16 amino acids. The germline gives CDR1 SGHTS, CDR2 YDEGEE. The DNA for the CDR3 is TGTGCCAGCAGCTTGGCCGTGGCAGTGCCCGATCAGCCCCAGCATTTT. Translated: CASSLAVAVPDQPQHF.

This clonotype was observed at least ten times. The gene calls are TRBV12-3 or TRBV12-4 and TRBJ1-5; the match to TRBD1 covers 7 bases. The CDR3 is 14 residues long. J was trimmed by 0 bases and V by 8 bases; bases with no gene match: 4. CDR3 in amino acids: CASGRTGSNQPQHF. CDR3 nucleotide sequence: TGTGCCAGCGGGAGGACAGGTAGCAATCAGCCCCAGCATTTT.

This clonotype has at least ten counts. V and J are TRBV28 and TRBJ2-3, with D possibly matching TRBD1 (6 bases). There are 14 residues in the CDR3. Germline-derived CDR1 and CDR2 are MDHEN and SYDVKM. The V gene lost 7 bases and the J gene lost 2 bases, with 13 bases spanning the gap. The CDR3 sequence: CASIGTRPTDTQYF. For the CDR3, the DNA is TGTGCCAGCATAGGGACACGGCCCACAGATACGCAGTATTTT.

This clonotype was observed a few times. The chain recombines TRBV4-3 with TRBJ2-7; TRBD2 might be the D (5 bases). V was trimmed by 1 base and J by 2 bases, leaving 15 bases between them. Germline CDR1 LGHNA, CDR2 YSLEER. This CDR3 contains 16 residues. CDR3 DNA: TGCGCCAGCAGCCAAGCCTGGGGAGACTCTGCCTACGAGCAGTACTTC. Its translation: CASSQAWGDSAYEQYF.

The chain uses TRBV6-2 or TRBV6-3 and TRBJ2-1; D may be TRBD2 (5 bases). With 1 base removed from V and 4 bases from J, the gap between germline ends came to 14 bases. CDR1 and CDR2 from the germline V gene are MNHEY and SVGEGT. The length of the CDR3 is 16 residues. For the CDR3, the DNA is TGTGCCAGCAGTTACTTGAGGTTAGCGCTATACAATGAGCAGTTCTTC. This sequence encodes CASSYLRLALYNEQFF.

This clonotype was picked up many times. The gene calls are TRBV29-1 and TRBJ2-1, with a tentative D call TRBD2 (6 bases). V was shortened by 0 bases and J by 10 bases, with 19 bases between the two germline ends. This CDR3 comprises 15 residues. Germline V lookup: CDR1 SQVTM, CDR2 ANQGSEA. CDR3 loop: CSVEDGGRSSQEQFF. CDR3 bases: TGCAGCGTTGAAGATGGGGGGAGAAGTAGCCAGGAGCAGTTCTTC.

This clonotype was detected ten times or more. The chain uses TRBV3-1 and TRBJ2-3; 9 bases line up with TRBD2. CDR3 length equals 16 residues. The germline V gene has CDR1 LGHDT and CDR2 YNNKEL (reference sequence). J gave up 4 bases and V 1 base, and 6 bases lay outside the gene matches. Here the CDR3 DNA reads TGTGCCAGCAGCCAAGGTATAGCGGGGGTGTCAGATACGCAGTATTTT. Its protein product is CASSQGIAGVSDTQYF.

CDR3 coding DNA: TGCAGCGTCCGGGCAGCTGGAGGCTACACCTTC. It yields the protein CSVRAAGGYTF. This chain uses TRBV29-1 with TRBJ1-2; no reliable D call. The CDR3 extends over 11 amino acids. V lost 6 bases and J lost 8, with 13 bases in between. The germline V gene has CDR1 SQVTM and CDR2 ANQGSEA. Looking up the rest from reference TRBV29-1 and TRBJ1-2 gives the full variable domain: SAVISQKPSRDICQRGTSLTIQCQVDSQVTMMFWYRQQPGQSLTLIATANQGSEATYESGFVIDKFPISRPNLTFSTLTVSNMSPEDSSIYLCSVRAAGGYTFGSGTRLTVV.

This clonotype showed up many times. CDR3 DNA sequence: TGCGCCAGACTTCGCGTCGCTTTCCCTAGCACAGATACGCAGTATTTT. Translated: CARLRVAFPSTDTQYF. The chain uses TRBV10-1 and TRBJ2-3; D is undetermined. Looked up from germline, CDR1 is WNHNN and CDR2 is SYGVQD (reference sequence). Trimming shortened V by 9 bases and J by 0 bases, and 19 bases separated the two germline ends. The CDR3 consists of 16 residues.